This TCR beta chain was sequenced during a study of OX40 agonist ivuxolimab in advanced cancers. Some background on the complete study: The costimulatory receptor OX40 (CD134) was targeted by ivuxolimab, a fully human IgG2 agonistic monoclonal antibody. Of the approximately 50 dose-escalation patients, hepatocellular carcinoma was present in 19, melanoma in some 15, renal cell carcinoma in 9 and head and neck cancer in 9. Three dose-escalation patients achieved partial responses, one with hepatocellular carcinoma and two with cutaneous melanoma. A male proportion of almost 85% and a mean age of roughly 58 years, ranging from 23 to 79, were recorded for the dose-escalation cohort. Intravenous ivuxolimab was administered to patients every 2 weeks at six dose levels: 0.01, 0.1, 0.3, 1.5, 3 and 10 mg/kg. Patients were allowed to have had prior anti-PD-1, anti-PD-L1 or anti-CTLA-4 therapy, and approximately 43% of the dose-escalation patients had previously received checkpoint inhibitors. Peripheral TCRbeta sequencing aimed to test whether ivuxolimab altered TCR sequence diversity and caused clonal T-cell expansion. The paper reports the monotherapy dose-escalation portion (N of about 51 patients) of the phase I ivuxolimab trial. On the study overall, not on this receptor specifically: At doses of 0.1 to 3.0 mg/kg, clonal expansion of both CD4+ and CD8+ T cells in blood was seen between baseline and week 6. Partial responders in the 0.1-3.0 mg/kg groups had among the lowest normalized peripheral clonal expansion, especially among CD8+ T cells. On average, CD8+ T cells showed more expanded clones than CD4+ T cells after ivuxolimab. Which antigens the clonally expanded peripheral T cells were specific for was not determined. Low levels of normalized T-cell clonal expansion were also seen in some patients who did not respond.

Inclusive of the bounding cysteine and phenylalanine, the CDR3 is 15 residues long. This entry keeps only the CDR3 DNA: 45 bases, framed from base 1. Reading the germline V gene (reference sequence) gives CDR1 SGHKS and CDR2 YYEKEE. Germline trimming: 0 bases from V, 5 bases from J; junction bases outside gene matches: 3. Patients with autoimmune disease history or receiving systemic immunosuppression were excluded from the trial. In every dose cohort, peripheral blood was drawn for TCR sequencing at baseline, cycle 4 day 1, and cycle 7 day 1. Samples were obtained from an open-label, multicenter, first-in-human phase I dose-escalation trial of ivuxolimab. The trial enrolled adults with locally advanced or metastatic head and neck squamous cell, hepatocellular, melanoma or renal cell carcinoma. Before TCR sequencing, CD4+ T cells and CD8+ T cells were sorted from peripheral blood as separate populations.

For sequencing of the TCRbeta CDR3 region, genomic DNA was extracted from the sorted cells. TCRbeta CDR3 regions were sequenced using the immunoSEQ Assay. The source is immuneACCESS, and TCRdb retained only in-frame sequences with V and J called. Part of the clones is not carried over; for the studies checked, unresolved V genes explain less than half of this, and the remainder is unexplained. The sample includes about 61,000 clones, with 75% to 90% observed a single time. Roughly 0.5% of the sample is taken by the ten largest. This clone was detected once. Which antigen it targets is not known. Per-base quality was not reported, and no clone a single base away is much larger than it.

The chain is made from TRBV5-5 and TRBJ2-1; TRBD2 fits 9 bases in the junction. The sample here was CD4+ or CD8+ T cells sorted from blood, taken in a trial of the OX40 agonist ivuxolimab. The TCR was taken from an adult with an advanced solid tumor such as melanoma, head and neck, liver or kidney cancer. The CDR3 corresponds to CASSLGGGAHNEQFF. The DNA is TGTGCCAGCAGCTTGGGCGGGGGGGCCCACAATGAGCAGTTCTTC.